Listed below are T cell receptor beta chains from one sample, sequenced in a study of vaccination and CD4 T cells after COVID-19. In TCRdb, the PCR reads were re-called with MiXCR into one record per CDR3 protein. Among about 19,000 distinct CDR3 sequences listed, approximately 63% were seen once. Their antigen targets remain unknown. Sequenced material: CD4+ T cells from blood, cultured in vitro. These receptors originate from a human donor who had recovered from COVID-19. CDR3s leave out the opening cysteine and the closing phenylalanine or tryptophan.

v_gene	j_gene	CDR3aa
TRBV20-1	TRBJ2-5	SAISSGRETQY
TRBV20-1	TRBJ2-2	SARDRSVTGELF
TRBV11-2	TRBJ2-7	ASSLVGRASYEQY
TRBV10-1	TRBJ1-6	AIRGQHNNSPLH
TRBV27	TRBJ1-5	ASSLWGDGYWPQH
TRBV7-2	TRBJ2-7	ASSRPGRGPSYEQY
TRBV19	TRBJ1-1	ASISPERAEAF
TRBV20-1	TRBJ2-7	SARPSGRTYEQY
TRBV27	TRBJ1-6	ASTKTGLRSPLH
TRBV15	TRBJ1-1	ATSRPDRGFTEAF
TRBV7-9	TRBJ1-2	ASSLAPGDYGYT
TRBV19	TRBJ2-5	ASSSTGRSETQY
TRBV6-1	TRBJ1-3	ASSTPTGLSGNTIY
TRBV20-1	TRBJ1-4	SARDSGQGGEKLF
TRBV7-2	TRBJ1-1	ASTVPGGGTEAF
TRBV7-2	TRBJ1-1	ASSSEALINTEAF
TRBV6-2/TRBV6-3	TRBJ2-1	ASSRVLAGGRGAYNEQF
TRBV20-1	TRBJ1-2	SGDRTLYGYT
TRBV7-2	TRBJ2-1	ASSPHAGSSYNEQF
TRBV4-3	TRBJ2-6	ASSQDAGATGANVLT
TRBV20-1	TRBJ1-5	SAARGTVNQPQH
TRBV6-1	TRBJ2-2	ASSEAGSGLAGELF
TRBV6-1	TRBJ2-7	ASSGLGYEQY